This T cell receptor beta chain was identified during a study of blood T cells in healthy people across ages. Across the study: The template switching approach captured approximately one barcoded beta molecule for every two T cells.

Comments on this clonotype: No antigen is known for it.

CDR1 MDHEN and CDR2 SYDVKM come from the germline V gene. The CDR3 has 12 residues. V was cut by 10 bases and J by 9 bases, with 15 bases left in between. Next came a second PCR, run for about 6 to 11 cycles, which used a sample-barcoded 5' primer along with a J-beta primer mix. Any given sample supplied a minimum of 3 million CDR3-containing paired-end reads. In TCRdb, the 5' RACE reads were re-called with MiXCR into one record per CDR3 protein. This sample has roughly 1,800,000 distinct CDR3 sequences; 49% occur once, and the top ten carry around 2.1%. Findings of the study overall: A greater number of naive CD4+ cells and higher diversity distinguished long-lived donors from aged donors.

No fewer than 6 micrograms of total RNA were isolated from every sample. Sequencing was carried out using blood. The sequence came from a middle-aged woman in good health. The chain combines TRBV28 with TRBJ1-4; D remains unclear. The CDR3 protein is CATETNGKKLFF. The DNA of the CDR3 is TGTGCCACTGAGACCAACGGGAAAAAACTGTTTTTT. Based on the CDR3 plus reference TRBV28 and TRBJ1-4, the full variable domain is DVKVTQSSRYLVKRTGEKVFLECVQDMDHENMFWYRQDPGLGLRLIYFSYDVKMKEKGDIPEGYSVSREKKERFSLILESASTNQTSMYLCATETNGKKLFFGSGTQLSVL.